Sequencing of this T cell receptor beta chain was carried out in a study of cytomegalovirus exposure and HLA in healthy donors. General study findings and limits: In a later analysis, parvovirus B19, influenza, CMV and Epstein-Barr virus appeared linked to several top co-occurrence clusters. Trimming of TCR beta V- and J-genes showed a link, identified in a later analysis, to a missense DCLRE1C variant.

Both 60 Vbeta primers and 13 Jbeta primers went into the PCR. Method: immunoSEQ multiplex PCR; TCRdb's copy keeps in-frame clones and lacks some. Of 150,000 to 190,000 clones in the sample, 80% to 90% were seen once. V was clipped by 5 bases and J by 1 base, with 8 bases between them. CDR3 length: 13 residues. In germline, CDR1 is SGHAT, CDR2 FQNNGV. With regard to this clone: Its antigen is unknown.

This clonotype was obtained from a woman younger than 35 in good health and CMV-seronegative. Sequencing used PBMCs. The chain couples TRBV11-2 to TRBJ2-5; a weak D match, TRBD1 (5 bases). For the CDR3, the DNA is TGTGCCAGCAGCCGCAGGGTCCAAGAGACCCAGTACTTC. Protein: CASSRRVQETQYF. Full variable domain (missing parts from reference TRBV11-2 and TRBJ2-5): EAGVAQSPRYKIIEKRQSVAFWCNPISGHATLYWYQQILGQGPKLLIQFQNNGVVDDSQLPKDRFSAERLKGVDSTLKIQPAKLEDSAVYLCASSRRVQETQYFGPGTRLLVL.